Following are 23 T cell receptor beta chains from one sample sequenced in a study of CD8 T cells in ankylosing spondylitis. In TCRdb, the 5' RACE reads were re-called with MiXCR into one record per CDR3 protein. The table has 150,000 to 250,000 distinct CDR3 sequences, 9.5% to 15% seen once. The sample consisted of blood, either unsorted or a sorted T cell fraction (not recorded which). The receptors were gathered from a male donor with ankylosing spondylitis or in good health (not recorded which).

This clonotype was found a few times. J is TRBJ2-7 and V is TRBV3-1; 7 positions agree with TRBD1. Trimming at V came to 5 bases and at J to 2 bases, leaving 15 bases not matched to a gene. The CDR3 is 17 residues long. Germline V lookup: CDR1 LGHDT, CDR2 YNNKEL (reference sequence). The CDR3 bases are TGTGCCAGCAGCGAACAGGGGTTTCGGACTTACACCTACGAGCAGTACTTC. Its protein is CASSEQGFRTYTYEQYF.

In its sample, this clonotype was seen a few times. V usage is TRBV4-1 and J usage is TRBJ2-1; tentative D call: TRBD1 (5 bases). Trimming pared 0 bases from V and 0 bases from J, leaving 9 bases between. This CDR3 has 16 amino acids. Germline V gives CDR1 MGHRA, CDR2 YSYEKL. The CDR3 DNA is TGCGCCAGCAGCCAAGAGGGGCGGATCTCCTACAATGAGCAGTTCTTC. It codes for CASSQEGRISYNEQFF.

This clonotype was detected only a few times. V is TRBV2 and J is TRBJ2-2; 11 bases agree with TRBD2. The CDR3 length is 18 residues. Germline loops: CDR1 SNHLY, CDR2 FYNNEI. Losses at the gene ends were 7 bases for V and 6 bases for J; bases not matched to a gene: 16. CDR3 in DNA: TGTGCCAGCACGTTAATAGCGGGAGGGCCGTCATTAGCCGGGGAGCTGTTTTTT. Protein: CASTLIAGGPSLAGELFF.

This chain links TRBV19 with TRBJ2-1; D gene uncertain. There are 12 residues in the CDR3. The germline gives CDR1 LNHDA, CDR2 SQIVND (reference sequence). V gave up 4 bases and J gave up 4 bases, with 5 bases separating them. CDR3 sequence (DNA): TGTGCCAGTAGTACGCAGTACAATGAGCAGTTCTTC. Its translation: CASSTQYNEQFF. The complete variable domain, with remaining parts taken from reference TRBV19 and TRBJ2-1, reads DGGITQSPKYLFRKEGQNVTLSCEQNLNHDAMYWYRQDPGQGLRLIYYSQIVNDFQKGDIAEGYSVSREKKESFPLTVTSAQKNPTAFYLCASSTQYNEQFFGPGTRLTVL.

There are many counts of this clonotype. This chain links TRBV11-2 with TRBJ2-1; a weak D match, TRBD2 (6 bases). Germline CDR1 reads SGHAT; CDR2 reads FQNNGV. The CDR3 has 13 amino acids. Trimming took off 3 bases at V and 10 bases at J, with 13 bases between the two ends. CDR3 sequence (DNA): TGTGCCAGCAGCTTTACCGGGAGCTTAGAGCAGTTCTTC. This sequence encodes CASSFTGSLEQFF.

This chain connects TRBV11-3 to TRBJ2-5, with 10 bases aligning to TRBD1. CDR3 length equals 15 residues. Germline V gene lookup returns CDR1 SGHNT and CDR2 YENEEA. V lost 6 bases to trimming and J lost 2 bases; unmatched junction nucleotides: 6. The CDR3 is CASSWGQGRQETQYF. For the CDR3, the DNA is TGTGCCAGCAGTTGGGGACAGGGGAGGCAAGAGACCCAGTACTTC.

The chain employs TRBV20-1 and TRBJ2-7; unclear D gene. The germline V gene encodes CDR1 DFQATT and CDR2 SNEGSKA (reference sequence). There are 15 residues in the CDR3. Trimming stripped 3 bases from V and 3 bases from J, with 18 bases between. As DNA, the CDR3 is TGCAGTGCTAGGTCTGCTAGTACCCCTTACTACGAGCAGTACTTC. As protein: CSARSASTPYYEQYF.

The table lists this clonotype with many counts. CDR3 protein: CASGQGYEQYF. The CDR3 coding sequence is TGTGCCAGTGGACAGGGCTACGAGCAGTACTTC. V usage is TRBV27 and J usage is TRBJ2-7; TRBD1 agrees at 8 bases. The germline gives CDR1 MNHEY, CDR2 SMNVEV (reference sequence). The V segment lost 9 bases and the J segment 3 bases; nucleotides outside the gene matches: 1. The CDR3 covers 11 residues.

There are a few counts of this clonotype. The gene calls are TRBV3-1 and TRBJ2-5; TRBD2 is a possible D gene (5 bases). Between the trimmed V and J ends, which lost 11 bases and 0 bases, there was a span of 13 bases. From germline, CDR1 is LGHDT and CDR2 YNNKEL (reference sequence). The CDR3 totals 13 residues. The CDR3 DNA is TGTGCCGCCAGAACGGGGAACCAAGAGACCCAGTACTTC. It yields the protein CAARTGNQETQYF.

The V and J genes are TRBV16 and TRBJ1-3, with no clear D. The CDR3 extends over 12 amino acids. V gave up 0 bases and J gave up 5 bases, with 2 bases separating them. Germline V gene lookup returns CDR1 KGHSY and CDR2 FQNENV. For the CDR3, the DNA is TGTGCCAGCAGCCAATCAAGAAACACCATATATTTT. Its translation: CASSQSRNTIYF.

This clonotype showed up just a few times. The J gene is TRBJ2-5, the V gene TRBV27; D not resolved. This CDR3 has 13 residues. From germline, CDR1 is MNHEY and CDR2 SMNVEV (reference sequence). V shed 3 bases and J shed 3 bases, with 8 bases lying between them. The DNA of the CDR3 is TGTGCCAGCAGTTTTGTCAGCGAAGAGACCCAGTACTTC. It translates to CASSFVSEETQYF.

This clonotype has only a few counts. The chain couples TRBV20-1 to TRBJ2-7; D is ambiguous. Germline-derived CDR1 and CDR2 are DFQATT and SNEGSKA (reference sequence). Trimming shortened V by 1 base and J by 4 bases, and 5 bases separated the two germline ends. This CDR3 spans 11 amino acids. The CDR3: CSARGFYEQYF. The CDR3 DNA is TGCAGTGCTAGAGGCTTTTACGAGCAGTACTTC.

The chain is built from TRBV3-1 and TRBJ2-3; D is possibly TRBD1 or TRBD2 (5 bases each). Germline CDR1 LGHDT, CDR2 YNNKEL (reference sequence). Trimming pared 4 bases from V and 3 bases from J, leaving 17 bases between. The CDR3 has 16 residues. CDR3 DNA: TGTGCCAGCAGCCCGGGACCGTTGCTAGGAACAGATACGCAGTATTTT. It yields the protein CASSPGPLLGTDTQYF.

This clonotype turned up a few times. This chain links TRBV7-9 with TRBJ1-2; a weak D match, TRBD1 (5 bases). V lost 5 bases and J lost 3, with 16 bases in between. Germline assignment: CDR1 SEHNR and CDR2 FQNEAQ (reference sequence). The CDR3 spans 15 residues. CDR3 sequence: CASSPTQWGDYGYTF. CDR3 DNA sequence: TGTGCCAGCAGCCCTACACAGTGGGGCGACTATGGCTACACCTTC.

This clonotype was observed a few times. This sequence joins TRBV4-1 and TRBJ2-7; 10 nucleotides align to TRBD2. Trimming removed 0 bases from V and 3 bases from J; junction bases left unmatched: 5. The CDR3 runs 16 residues. In germline, CDR1 is MGHRA, CDR2 YSYEKL. The CDR3 spells CASSQESLAGVYEQYF. The CDR3 DNA sequence: TGCGCCAGCAGCCAAGAGTCTCTAGCGGGAGTCTACGAGCAGTACTTC.

This clonotype came up a few times. This chain links TRBV25-1 with TRBJ1-1; D is ambiguous. The V end was cut by 4 bases, the J end by 7 bases, with 13 bases between. Germline V gene lookup returns CDR1 MGHDK and CDR2 SYGVNS. This CDR3 is 13 amino acids long. The CDR3 loop reads CASSGIPLFEAFF. The CDR3 DNA sequence: TGTGCCAGCAGTGGGATACCGCTATTTGAAGCTTTCTTT.

The chain has TRBV7-6 and TRBJ1-5, with TRBD1 identical over 7 bases. Germline CDR1 SGHVS, CDR2 FNYEAQ. The CDR3 covers 17 residues. V shed 1 base and J 3 bases; nucleotides not matched to a gene: 9. CDR3 sequence (DNA): TGTGCCAGCAGCTTAGAGAAACGGACAGGCGCCAATCAGCCCCAGCATTTT. Translation gives CASSLEKRTGANQPQHF.

This clonotype was picked up many times. The chain links TRBV12-3 or TRBV12-4 to TRBJ2-7; D gene ambiguous. The CDR3 length is 13 residues. V shed 3 bases and J shed 2 bases, with 8 bases lying between them. CDR3 in amino acids: CASSFGSTYEQYF. In DNA form, the CDR3 reads TGTGCCAGCAGTTTTGGCAGTACCTACGAGCAGTACTTC.

Judged by abundance, this clonotype is medium-sized. This chain links TRBV29-1 with TRBJ2-5; D may be TRBD1 (6 bases). Germline V CDR1 and CDR2: SQVTM, ANQGSEA. Trimming took 6 bases from V and 10 from J, leaving 12 bases between them. This CDR3 spans 10 amino acids. CDR3 bases: TGCAGCGTCGCCAGGGGCGGCCAGTACTTC. Translation: CSVARGGQYF.

This clonotype was recorded at least ten times. The chain carries TRBV12-3 or TRBV12-4 and TRBJ2-3; D remains unclear. The CDR3 is 21 residues long. The ends were cut back, 2 bases at V and 0 bases at J, with 27 bases in the middle. CDR3 DNA sequence: TGTGCCAGCAGTTTAAGTGAGGTCGTGGCGGAGCAGACTGCTAGCACAGATACGCAGTATTTT. Translated, it gives CASSLSEVVAEQTASTDTQYF.

This clonotype was picked up a small number of times. This chain links TRBV20-1 with TRBJ2-7; the match to TRBD2 covers 7 bases. After removal of 6 bases from V and 6 bases from J, the junction contained 26 bases not matched to a gene. CDR3 length: 18 residues. The germline V gene has CDR1 DFQATT and CDR2 SNEGSKA (reference sequence). The CDR3 sequence: CSARGEGSTFGGDLEQYF. The CDR3, as DNA: TGCAGTGCCCGGGGGGAGGGGTCCACTTTTGGGGGTGATCTCGAGCAGTACTTC.

The gene calls are TRBV29-1 and TRBJ2-5; 7 positions match TRBD2. Germline CDR1 SQVTM, CDR2 ANQGSEA. The junction had 12 bases not matched to a gene; V was cut back by 6 bases and J by 5 bases. The CDR3 is 14 amino acids. In DNA form, the CDR3 reads TGCAGCGTCCGCTGGGAGGGGTTTGGGGAGACCCAGTACTTC. It yields the protein CSVRWEGFGETQYF.

This chain uses TRBV11-2 with TRBJ2-3; no reliable D call. V lost 0 bases, J lost 4 bases, and 8 bases lay in between. There are 14 residues in the CDR3. Germline V gives CDR1 SGHAT, CDR2 FQNNGV. Here the CDR3 reads CASSLDGVADTQYF. The CDR3 DNA is TGTGCCAGCAGCTTAGATGGCGTGGCAGATACGCAGTATTTT.